The source of this T cell receptor delta chain is a study of γδ T cells in repeated Plasmodium falciparum infection. The study, taken as a whole, reports: Repeated controlled infections reportedly drove waves of new clonotype selection in Vdelta2-negative, mostly Vdelta1+, gammadelta repertoires.

Germline V gene lookup returns CDR1 TSWWSYY and CDR2 QGS. This CDR3 is 19 amino acids long. V lost 4 bases and J 3 bases, leaving 27 bases between the germline ends. Vgamma9/Vdelta2+ and Vdelta2-negative gammadelta T cells were flow-sorted from PBMC for bulk sequencing. This clone has a handful of counts. The antigen is unknown. TCRdb attributes to this sequence the protein of a much larger clone, which differs from the DNA translation at residue 7; a read error is likely, and the protein displayed is translated from the DNA. TCRdb re-called the multiplex PCR reads via CATT. This table has 85,000 to 90,000 delta-chain clones, around 1.4% appearing once.

This receptor was identified in a pool of human donors (malaria-infected and uninfected, not separated). The chain links TRDV1 to TRDJ1; D perhaps matches TRDD2 (6 bases). In the absence of a J gene in TCRdb, the DNA was matched to germline to assign it here. Material for sequencing was gamma-delta T cells from blood. The CDR3 protein is CALGVHLLRWGRGSDKLIF. Here the CDR3 DNA reads TGTGCTCTTGGGGTCCATCTCCTACGGTGGGGCCGCGGTTCCGATAAACTCATCTTT.